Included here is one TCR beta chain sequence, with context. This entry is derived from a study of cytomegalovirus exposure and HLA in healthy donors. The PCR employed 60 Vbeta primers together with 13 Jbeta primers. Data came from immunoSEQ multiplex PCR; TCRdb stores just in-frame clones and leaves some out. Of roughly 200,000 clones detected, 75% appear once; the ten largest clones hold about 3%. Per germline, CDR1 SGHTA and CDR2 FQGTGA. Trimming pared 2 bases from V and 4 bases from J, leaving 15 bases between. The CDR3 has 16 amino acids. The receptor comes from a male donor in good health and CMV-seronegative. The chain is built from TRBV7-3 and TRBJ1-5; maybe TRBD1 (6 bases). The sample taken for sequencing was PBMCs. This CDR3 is CASSLGRKGVNQPQHF. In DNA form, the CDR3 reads TGTGCCAGCAGCTTAGGACGAAAGGGGGTGAATCAGCCCCAGCATTTT. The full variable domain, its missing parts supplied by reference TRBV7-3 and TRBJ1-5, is GAGVSQTPSNKVTEKGKYVELRCDPISGHTALYWYRQSLGQGPEFLIYFQGTGAADDSGLPNDRFFAVRPEGSVSTLKIQRTERGDSAVYLCASSLGRKGVNQPQHFGDGTRLSIL.